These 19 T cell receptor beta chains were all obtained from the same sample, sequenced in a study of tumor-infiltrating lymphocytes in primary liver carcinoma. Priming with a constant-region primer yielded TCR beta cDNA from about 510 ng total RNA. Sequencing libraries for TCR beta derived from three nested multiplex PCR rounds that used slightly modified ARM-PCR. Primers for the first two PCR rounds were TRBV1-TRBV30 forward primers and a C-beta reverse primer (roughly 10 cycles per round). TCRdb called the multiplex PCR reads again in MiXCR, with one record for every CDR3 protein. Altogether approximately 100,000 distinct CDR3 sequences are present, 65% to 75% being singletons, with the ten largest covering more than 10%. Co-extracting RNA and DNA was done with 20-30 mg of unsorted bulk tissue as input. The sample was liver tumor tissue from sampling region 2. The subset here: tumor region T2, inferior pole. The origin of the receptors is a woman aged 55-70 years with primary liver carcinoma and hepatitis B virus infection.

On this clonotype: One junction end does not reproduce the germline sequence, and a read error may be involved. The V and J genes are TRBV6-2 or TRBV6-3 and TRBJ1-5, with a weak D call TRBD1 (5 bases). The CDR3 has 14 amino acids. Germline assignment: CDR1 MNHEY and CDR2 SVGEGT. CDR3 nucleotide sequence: TGTGCCAGCAGTTACGCAGGGCTCGGTCAGCCCCAGAACTTT. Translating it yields CASSYAGLGQPQNF.

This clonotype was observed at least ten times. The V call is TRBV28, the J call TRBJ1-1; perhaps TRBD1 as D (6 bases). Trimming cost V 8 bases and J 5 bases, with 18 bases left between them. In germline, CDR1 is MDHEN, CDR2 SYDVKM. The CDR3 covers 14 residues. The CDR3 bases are TGTGCCAGCGCTTCGGCAGGGGATTATACTGAAGCTTTCTTT. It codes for CASASAGDYTEAFF.

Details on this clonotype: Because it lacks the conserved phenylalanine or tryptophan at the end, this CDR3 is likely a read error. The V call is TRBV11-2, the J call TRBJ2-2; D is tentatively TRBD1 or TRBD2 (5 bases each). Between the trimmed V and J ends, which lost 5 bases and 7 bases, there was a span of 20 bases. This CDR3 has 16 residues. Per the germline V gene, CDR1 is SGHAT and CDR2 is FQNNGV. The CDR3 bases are TGTGCCAGCAGCGCAGGGACCAGCAGGGTAGTCGGGGAGCTGTTTTCT. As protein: CASSAGTSRVVGELFS.

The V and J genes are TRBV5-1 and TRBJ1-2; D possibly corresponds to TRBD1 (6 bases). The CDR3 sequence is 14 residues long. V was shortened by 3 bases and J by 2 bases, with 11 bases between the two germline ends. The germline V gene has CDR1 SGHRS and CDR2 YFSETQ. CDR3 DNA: TGCGCCAGCAGCTCAAGGGACATGAACTATGGCTACACCTTC. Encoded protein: CASSSRDMNYGYTF. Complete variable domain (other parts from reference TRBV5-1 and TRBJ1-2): KAGVTQTPRYLIKTRGQQVTLSCSPISGHRSVSWYQQTPGQGLQFLFEYFSETQRNKGNFPGRFSGRQFSNSRSEMNVSTLELGDSALYLCASSSRDMNYGYTFGSGTRLTVV.

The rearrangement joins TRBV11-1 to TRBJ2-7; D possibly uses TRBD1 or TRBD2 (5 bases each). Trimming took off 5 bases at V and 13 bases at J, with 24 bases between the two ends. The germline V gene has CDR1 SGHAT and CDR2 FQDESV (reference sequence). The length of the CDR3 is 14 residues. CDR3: CASSLWGTSYDQYF. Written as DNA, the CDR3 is TGTGCCAGCAGCCTTTGGGGGACCTCTTACGACCAATACTTC.

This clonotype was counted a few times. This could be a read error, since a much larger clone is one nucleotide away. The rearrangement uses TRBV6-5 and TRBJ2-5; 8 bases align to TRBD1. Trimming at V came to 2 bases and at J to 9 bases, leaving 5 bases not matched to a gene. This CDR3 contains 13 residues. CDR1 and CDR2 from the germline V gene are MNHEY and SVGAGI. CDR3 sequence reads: CASSYDRGLAQYF. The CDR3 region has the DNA TGTGCCAGCAGTTACGACAGGGGTCTCGCCCAGTACTTC.

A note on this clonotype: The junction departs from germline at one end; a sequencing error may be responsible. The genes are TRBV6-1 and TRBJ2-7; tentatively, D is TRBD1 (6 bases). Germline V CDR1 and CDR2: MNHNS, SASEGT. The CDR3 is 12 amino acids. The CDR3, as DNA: TGTGTCAGCGGACAGCACTCCTACGACCAGTACTTC. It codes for CVSGQHSYDQYF.

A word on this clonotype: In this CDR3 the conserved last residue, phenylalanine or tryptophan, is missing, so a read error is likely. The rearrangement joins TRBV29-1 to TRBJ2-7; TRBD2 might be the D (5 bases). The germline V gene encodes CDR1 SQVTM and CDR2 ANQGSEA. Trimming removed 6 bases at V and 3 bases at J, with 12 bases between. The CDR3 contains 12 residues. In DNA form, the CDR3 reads TGCAGCGTGACGGGAAAGGGCTACGAGCAGTACTTA. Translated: CSVTGKGYEQYL.

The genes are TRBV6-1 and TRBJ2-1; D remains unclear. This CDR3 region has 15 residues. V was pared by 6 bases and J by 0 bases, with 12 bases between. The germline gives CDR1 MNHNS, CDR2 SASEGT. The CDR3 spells CASRLVGASYNEQFF. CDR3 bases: TGTGCCAGCAGGCTAGTTGGAGCCTCCTACAATGAGCAGTTCTTC.

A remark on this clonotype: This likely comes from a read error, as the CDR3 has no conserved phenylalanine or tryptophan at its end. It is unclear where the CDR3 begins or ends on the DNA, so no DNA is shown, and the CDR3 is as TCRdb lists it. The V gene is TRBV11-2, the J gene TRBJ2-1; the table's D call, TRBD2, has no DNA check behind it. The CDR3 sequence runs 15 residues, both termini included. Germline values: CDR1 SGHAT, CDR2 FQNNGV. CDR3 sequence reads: CASSLGINSYNEQLL.

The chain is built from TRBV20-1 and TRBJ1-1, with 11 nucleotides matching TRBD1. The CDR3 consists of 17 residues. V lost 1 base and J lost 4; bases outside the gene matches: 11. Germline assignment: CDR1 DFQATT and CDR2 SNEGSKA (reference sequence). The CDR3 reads CSARGGQGVGLGTEAFF. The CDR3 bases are TGCAGTGCTAGAGGGGGACAGGGGGTTGGCCTTGGCACTGAAGCTTTCTTT.

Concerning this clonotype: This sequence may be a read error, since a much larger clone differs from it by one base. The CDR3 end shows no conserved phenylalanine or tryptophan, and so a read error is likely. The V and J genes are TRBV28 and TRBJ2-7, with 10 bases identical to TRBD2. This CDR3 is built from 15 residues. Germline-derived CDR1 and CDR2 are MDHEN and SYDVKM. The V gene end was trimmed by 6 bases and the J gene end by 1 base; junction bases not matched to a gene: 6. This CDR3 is CASRGSAGGSYEQYL. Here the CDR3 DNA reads TGTGCCAGCAGGGGGTCAGCGGGAGGGTCCTACGAGCAGTACCTC.

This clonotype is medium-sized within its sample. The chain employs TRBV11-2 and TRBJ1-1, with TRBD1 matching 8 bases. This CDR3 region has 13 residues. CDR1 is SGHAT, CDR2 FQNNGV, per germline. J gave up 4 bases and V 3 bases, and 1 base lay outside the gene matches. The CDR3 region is CASSFTGGTEAFF. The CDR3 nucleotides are TGTGCCAGCAGCTTCACAGGGGGCACTGAAGCTTTCTTT.

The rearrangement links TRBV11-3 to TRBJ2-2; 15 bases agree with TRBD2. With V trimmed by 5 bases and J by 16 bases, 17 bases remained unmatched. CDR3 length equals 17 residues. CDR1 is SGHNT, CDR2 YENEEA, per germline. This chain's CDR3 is CASSPGLAGGDTGEQFF. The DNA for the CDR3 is TGTGCCAGCAGCCCCGGACTAGCGGGAGGGGACACCGGGGAACAGTTTTTT.

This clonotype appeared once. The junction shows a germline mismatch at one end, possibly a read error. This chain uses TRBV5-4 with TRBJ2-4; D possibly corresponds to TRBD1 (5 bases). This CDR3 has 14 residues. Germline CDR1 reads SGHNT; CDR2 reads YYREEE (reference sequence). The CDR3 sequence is CASSPETDQNIKYF. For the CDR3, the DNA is TGTGCCAGCAGCCCGGAGACAGACCAAAACATTAAGTACTTC.

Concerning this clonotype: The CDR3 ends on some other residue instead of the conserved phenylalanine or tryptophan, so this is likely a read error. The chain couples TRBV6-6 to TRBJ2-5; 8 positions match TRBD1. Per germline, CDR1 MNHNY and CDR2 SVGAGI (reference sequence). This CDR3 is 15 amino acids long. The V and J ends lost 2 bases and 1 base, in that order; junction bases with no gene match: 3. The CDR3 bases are TGTGCCAGCAGTTACAGACAGGGGTGCCAAGAGACCCAGTACGTC. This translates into CASSYRQGCQETQYV.

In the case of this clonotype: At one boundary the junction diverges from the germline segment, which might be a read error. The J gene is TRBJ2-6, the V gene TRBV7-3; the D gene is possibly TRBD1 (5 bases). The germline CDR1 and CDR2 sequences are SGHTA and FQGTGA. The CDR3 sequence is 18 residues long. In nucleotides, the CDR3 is TGTGCCAGCAGCTTAAGTGGCAGAAACCGACCTGGGGCCAAAGTCCTGAGTTTC. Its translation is CASSLSGRNRPGAKVLSF. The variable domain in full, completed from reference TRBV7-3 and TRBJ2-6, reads GAGVSQTPSNKVTEKGKYVELRCDPISGHTALYWYRQSLGQGPEFLIYFQGTGAADDSGLPNDRFFAVRPEGSVSTLKIQRTERGDSAVYLCASSLSGRNRPGAKVLSFGAGSRLTVL.

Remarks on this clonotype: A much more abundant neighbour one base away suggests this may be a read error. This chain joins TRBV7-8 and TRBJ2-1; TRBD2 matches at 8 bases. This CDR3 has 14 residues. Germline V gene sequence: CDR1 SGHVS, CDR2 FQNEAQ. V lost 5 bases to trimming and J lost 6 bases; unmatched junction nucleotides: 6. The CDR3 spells CASSLWTSPNEQFF. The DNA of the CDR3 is TGTGCCAGCAGCCTCTGGACTAGCCCCAATGAGCAGTTCTTC. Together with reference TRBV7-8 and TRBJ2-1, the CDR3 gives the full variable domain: GAGVSQSPRYKVAKRGQDVALRCDPISGHVSLFWYQQALGQGPEFLTYFQNEAQLDKSGLPSDRFFAERPEGSVSTLKIQRTQQEDSAVYLCASSLWTSPNEQFFGPGTRLTVL.

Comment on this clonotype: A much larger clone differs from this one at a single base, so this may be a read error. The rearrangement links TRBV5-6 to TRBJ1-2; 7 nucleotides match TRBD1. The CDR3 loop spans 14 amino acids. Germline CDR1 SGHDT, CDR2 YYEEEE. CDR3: CTSSVYDRVYGYTF. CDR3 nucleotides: TGTACCAGCAGCGTGTATGACAGGGTCTATGGCTACACCTTC.